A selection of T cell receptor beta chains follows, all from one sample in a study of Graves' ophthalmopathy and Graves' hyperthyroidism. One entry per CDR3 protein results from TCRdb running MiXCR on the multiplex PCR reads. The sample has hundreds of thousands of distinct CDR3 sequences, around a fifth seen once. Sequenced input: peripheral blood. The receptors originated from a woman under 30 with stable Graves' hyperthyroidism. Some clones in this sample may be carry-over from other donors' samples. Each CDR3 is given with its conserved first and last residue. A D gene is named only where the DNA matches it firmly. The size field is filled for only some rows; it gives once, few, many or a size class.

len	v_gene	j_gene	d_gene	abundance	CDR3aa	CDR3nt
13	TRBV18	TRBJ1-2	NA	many	CASSPPTGFGYTF	TGTGCCAGCTCACCACCTACAGGGTTTGGCTACACCTTC
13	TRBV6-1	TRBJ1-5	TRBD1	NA	CASRDRGQGPQHF	TGTGCCAGCAGGGACAGGGGGCAGGGGCCCCAGCATTTT
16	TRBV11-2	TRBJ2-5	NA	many	CASLGHRTGLQETQYF	TGTGCCAGCCTTGGCCACCGGACTGGACTCCAAGAGACCCAGTACTTC
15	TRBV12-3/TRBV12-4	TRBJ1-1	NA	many	CASSARGRMNTEAFF	TGTGCCAGCAGTGCCCGGGGACGGATGAACACTGAAGCTTTCTTT
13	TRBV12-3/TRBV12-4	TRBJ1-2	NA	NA	CASTLAPQVGYTF	TGTGCCAGCACCCTTGCACCGCAAGTCGGCTACACCTTC
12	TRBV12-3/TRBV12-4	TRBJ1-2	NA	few	CASKSGGDGYTF	TGTGCCAGCAAATCCGGGGGGGATGGCTACACCTTC
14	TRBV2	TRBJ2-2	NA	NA	CASSVNYNTGELFF	TGTGCCAGCAGTGTGAACTACAACACCGGGGAGCTGTTTTTT
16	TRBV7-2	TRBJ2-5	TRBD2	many	CASSLLASPGGETQYF	TGTGCCAGCAGCTTACTAGCGTCCCCGGGGGGGGAGACCCAGTACTTC
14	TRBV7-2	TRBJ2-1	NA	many	CASSAQSGINEQFF	TGTGCCAGCAGCGCACAATCGGGTATCAATGAGCAGTTCTTC
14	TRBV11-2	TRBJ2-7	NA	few	CASSTGGSSYEQYF	TGTGCCAGCAGCACCGGGGGAAGCTCCTACGAGCAGTACTTC
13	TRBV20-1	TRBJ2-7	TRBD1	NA	CSAPMTGGREQYF	TGCAGTGCTCCTATGACAGGGGGTCGCGAGCAGTACTTC
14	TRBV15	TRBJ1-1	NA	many	CATSRGDGGTEAFF	TGTGCCACCAGCAGAGGGGACGGAGGCACTGAAGCTTTCTTT
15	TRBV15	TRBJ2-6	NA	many	CATSPDTPGANVLTF	TGTGCCACCAGCCCGGATACCCCTGGGGCCAACGTCCTGACTTTC
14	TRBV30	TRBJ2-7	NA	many	CAWNGVGQGYEQYF	TGTGCCTGGAATGGCGTGGGTCAGGGCTACGAGCAGTACTTC
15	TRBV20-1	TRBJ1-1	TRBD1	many	CSAHTGGSMNTEAFF	TGCAGTGCCCATACAGGGGGGAGCATGAACACTGAAGCTTTCTTT
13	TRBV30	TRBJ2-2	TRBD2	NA	CASTGRGAGELFF	TGTGCCTCCACCGGGAGGGGAGCCGGGGAGCTGTTTTTT
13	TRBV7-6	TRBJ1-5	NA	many	CASSPSVDQPQHF	TGTGCCAGCAGCCCTTCCGTTGATCAGCCCCAGCATTTT
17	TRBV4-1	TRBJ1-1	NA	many	CASSDPPDRPMNTEAFF	TGCGCCAGCAGCGACCCTCCTGACAGGCCGATGAACACTGAAGCTTTCTTT
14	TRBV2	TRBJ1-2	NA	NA	CASSGSRGNYGYTF	TGTGCCAGCAGCGGAAGCAGGGGCAACTATGGCTACACCTTC
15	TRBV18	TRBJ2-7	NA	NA	CASSPPGSQGDEQYF	TGTGCCAGCTCACCACCGGGGTCACAGGGAGATGAGCAGTACTTC
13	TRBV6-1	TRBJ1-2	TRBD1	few	CASKATGTDGYTF	TGTGCCAGCAAAGCGACAGGGACAGATGGCTACACCTTC
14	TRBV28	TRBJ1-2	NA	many	CASSLPRAHYGYTF	TGTGCCAGCAGTTTGCCCAGGGCGCACTATGGCTACACCTTC
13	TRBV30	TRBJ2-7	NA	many	CAWSVGTPYEQYF	TGTGCCTGGAGTGTAGGGACTCCCTACGAGCAGTACTTC